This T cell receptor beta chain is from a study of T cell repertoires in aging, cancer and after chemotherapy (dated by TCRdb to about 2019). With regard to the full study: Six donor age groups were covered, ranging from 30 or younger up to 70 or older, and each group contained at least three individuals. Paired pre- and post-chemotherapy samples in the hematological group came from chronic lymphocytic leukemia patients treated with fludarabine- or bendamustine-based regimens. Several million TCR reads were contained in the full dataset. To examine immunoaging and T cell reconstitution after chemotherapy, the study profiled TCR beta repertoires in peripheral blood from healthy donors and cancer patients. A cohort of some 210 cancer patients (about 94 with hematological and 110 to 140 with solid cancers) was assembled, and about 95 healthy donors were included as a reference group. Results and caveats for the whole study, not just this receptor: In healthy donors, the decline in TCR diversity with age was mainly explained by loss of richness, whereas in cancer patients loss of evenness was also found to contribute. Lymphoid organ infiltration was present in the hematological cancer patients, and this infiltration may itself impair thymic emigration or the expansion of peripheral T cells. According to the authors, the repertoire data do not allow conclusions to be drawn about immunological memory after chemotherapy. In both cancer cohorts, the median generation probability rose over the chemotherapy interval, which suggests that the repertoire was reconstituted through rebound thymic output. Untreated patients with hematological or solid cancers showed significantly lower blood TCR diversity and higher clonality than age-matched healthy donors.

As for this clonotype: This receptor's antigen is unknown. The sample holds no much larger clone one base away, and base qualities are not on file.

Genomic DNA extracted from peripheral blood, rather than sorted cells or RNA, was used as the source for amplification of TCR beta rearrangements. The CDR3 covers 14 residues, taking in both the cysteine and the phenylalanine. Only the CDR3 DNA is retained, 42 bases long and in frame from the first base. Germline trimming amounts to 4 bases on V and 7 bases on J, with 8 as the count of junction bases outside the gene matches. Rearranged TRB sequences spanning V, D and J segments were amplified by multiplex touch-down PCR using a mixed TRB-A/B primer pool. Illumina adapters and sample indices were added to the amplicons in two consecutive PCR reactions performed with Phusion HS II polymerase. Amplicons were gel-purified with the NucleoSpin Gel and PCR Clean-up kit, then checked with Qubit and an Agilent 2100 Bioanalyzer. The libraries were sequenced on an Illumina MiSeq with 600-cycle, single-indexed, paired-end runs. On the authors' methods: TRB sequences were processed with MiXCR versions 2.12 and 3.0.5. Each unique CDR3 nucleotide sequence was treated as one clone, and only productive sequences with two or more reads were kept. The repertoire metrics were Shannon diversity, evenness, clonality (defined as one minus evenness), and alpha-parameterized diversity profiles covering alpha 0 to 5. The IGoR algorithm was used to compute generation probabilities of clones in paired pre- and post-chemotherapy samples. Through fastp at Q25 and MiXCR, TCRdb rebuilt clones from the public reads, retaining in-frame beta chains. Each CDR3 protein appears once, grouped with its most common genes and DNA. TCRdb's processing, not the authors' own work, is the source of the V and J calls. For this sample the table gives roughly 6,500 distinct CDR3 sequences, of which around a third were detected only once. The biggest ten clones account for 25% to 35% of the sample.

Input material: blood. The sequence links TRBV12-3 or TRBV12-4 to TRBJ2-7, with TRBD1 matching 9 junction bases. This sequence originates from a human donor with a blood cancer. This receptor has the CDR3 CASSSNRGRREQYF. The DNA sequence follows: TGTGCCAGCAGTTCAAACAGGGGGCGCCGGGAGCAGTACTTC.